A single sample gave rise to the 23 T cell receptor beta chains below, sequenced in a study of blood T cell repertoires in COVID-19. This table comes from immunoSEQ multiplex PCR, and its TCRdb copy is limited to in-frame clones, with some not included. The data show under 300,000 clones, approximately 87% seen once. Material for sequencing was peripheral blood. Receptors originate from a man aged 55 to 70 with acute or convalescent COVID-19.

The V and J genes are TRBV19 and TRBJ2-7; 9 bases align to TRBD1. V shed 6 bases and J 2 bases; nucleotides not matched to a gene: 2. This CDR3 region has 13 residues. Looked up from germline, CDR1 is LNHDA and CDR2 is SQIVND (reference sequence). The CDR3 protein is CASRGQGTYEQYF. CDR3 coding DNA: TGTGCCAGTAGAGGACAGGGGACCTACGAGCAGTACTTC.

The chain uses TRBV19 and TRBJ1-1; D is unresolved. The CDR3 runs to 14 residues. V was clipped by 1 base and J by 1 base, with 7 bases between them. Germline V gives CDR1 LNHDA, CDR2 SQIVND (reference sequence). The CDR3 DNA sequence: TGTGCCAGTAGTATAGGAGGGAAGAACACTGAAGCTTTCTTT. It encodes CASSIGGKNTEAFF. The whole variable domain, remainder taken from reference TRBV19 and TRBJ1-1, is DGGITQSPKYLFRKEGQNVTLSCEQNLNHDAMYWYRQDPGQGLRLIYYSQIVNDFQKGDIAEGYSVSREKKESFPLTVTSAQKNPTAFYLCASSIGGKNTEAFFGQGTRLTVV.

This clone was recorded once. The rearrangement joins TRBV19 to TRBJ2-1; 11 nucleotides agree with TRBD1. The CDR3 spans 15 residues. CDR1 and CDR2 (germline): LNHDA, SQIVND (reference sequence). V lost 5 bases and J lost 7; bases outside the gene matches: 7. CDR3 sequence: CASSAGDRGINEQFF. The CDR3 DNA reads as TGTGCCAGTAGTGCCGGGGACAGGGGGATTAATGAGCAGTTCTTC.

This rearrangement joins TRBV20-1 to TRBJ2-5, with a tentative D call TRBD1 (6 bases). CDR3 length: 16 residues. CDR1 is DFQATT and CDR2 is SNEGSKA in the germline V gene (reference sequence). Deletions cut 3 bases from V and 1 base from J, with 18 bases between. This chain's CDR3 is CSASTRQGFRQETQYF. CDR3 DNA sequence: TGCAGTGCTAGTACGAGGCAGGGGTTCCGCCAAGAGACCCAGTACTTC.

This chain connects TRBV19 to TRBJ2-2; the D is unclear. CDR1 is LNHDA and CDR2 is SQIVND in the germline V gene (reference sequence). This CDR3 has 15 residues. V lost 3 bases and J 3 bases, leaving 11 bases between the germline ends. The CDR3: CASSISGLDTGELFF. The CDR3 DNA sequence: TGTGCCAGTAGTATCTCCGGTCTTGACACCGGGGAGCTGTTTTTT.

The chain recombines TRBV9 with TRBJ1-1; D may be TRBD1 (5 bases). CDR3 length equals 14 residues. CDR1 SGDLS and CDR2 YYNGEE come from the germline V gene. V lost 4 bases to trimming and J lost 3 bases, with 13 bases between them. CDR3 coding DNA: TGTGCCAGCAGCAGACAAGGAGGGGACACTGAAGCTTTCTTT. Its translation: CASSRQGGDTEAFF.

The CDR3 nucleotides are TGTGCCAGCAGTTTAACTCGGGAGGGTGAGCAGTTCTTC. This encodes CASSLTREGEQFF. The rearrangement links TRBV12-3 or TRBV12-4 to TRBJ2-1, with 8 bases fitting TRBD2. The CDR3 covers 13 residues. The J segment lost 9 bases and the V segment lost 2 bases, leaving 3 bases of the junction unmatched.

The chain combines TRBV5-4 with TRBJ2-3; 8 bases fit TRBD1. Germline trimming cut 0 bases from V and 4 bases from J; bases unmatched to any gene: 1. Germline CDR1 reads SGHNT; CDR2 reads YYREEE (reference sequence). CDR3 length equals 14 residues. The CDR3 DNA follows: TGTGCCAGCAGCTTGGTGACAGGGGCAGATACGCAGTATTTT. This sequence encodes CASSLVTGADTQYF.

This sequence joins TRBV19 and TRBJ2-2; 14 nucleotides agree with TRBD2. The germline V gene encodes CDR1 LNHDA and CDR2 SQIVND (reference sequence). The V and J ends lost 7 bases and 6 bases, in that order; junction bases with no gene match: 4. The CDR3 has 15 residues. The CDR3 is CASTPGLAGAGELFF. The CDR3, as DNA: TGTGCCAGTACCCCGGGACTAGCGGGAGCCGGGGAGCTGTTTTTT. Complete variable domain (other parts from reference TRBV19 and TRBJ2-2): DGGITQSPKYLFRKEGQNVTLSCEQNLNHDAMYWYRQDPGQGLRLIYYSQIVNDFQKGDIAEGYSVSREKKESFPLTVTSAQKNPTAFYLCASTPGLAGAGELFFGEGSRLTVL.

The genes are TRBV20-1 and TRBJ1-5; D call uncertain. The CDR3 is made up of 11 amino acids. CDR1 and CDR2 from the germline V gene are DFQATT and SNEGSKA (reference sequence). Trimming removed 3 bases from V and 8 bases from J, with 8 bases in between. In nucleotides, the CDR3 is TGCAGTGCTAGTAGATCGGAGCCCCAGCATTTT. This sequence encodes CSASRSEPQHF.

This chain joins TRBV6-4 and TRBJ1-5; D ambiguous. Per germline, CDR1 MRHNA and CDR2 SNTAGT. The V and J ends lost 5 bases and 4 bases respectively, with 15 bases between them. This CDR3 is built from 15 residues. The CDR3, as DNA: TGTGCCAGCAGTAACCCGGGAGATAGGAATCAGCCCCAGCATTTT. Residues: CASSNPGDRNQPQHF.

The chain employs TRBV6-2 or TRBV6-3 and TRBJ2-1; TRBD2 matches at 11 bases. The CDR3 runs to 15 residues. V lost 6 bases to trimming and J lost 5 bases; unmatched junction nucleotides: 6. Per the germline V gene, CDR1 is MNHEY and CDR2 is SVGEGT. In DNA form, the CDR3 reads TGTGCCAGCAGCCTGGGACTAGCGGTTAACAATGAGCAGTTCTTC. Amino acids: CASSLGLAVNNEQFF.

The chain is built from TRBV19 and TRBJ2-7; D might be TRBD1 (7 bases). CDR3 length equals 14 residues. The V gene lost 3 bases and the J gene lost 5 bases, with 14 bases spanning the gap. Per the germline V gene, CDR1 is LNHDA and CDR2 is SQIVND (reference sequence). CDR3 residues: CASSMRTGGDEQYF. In DNA form, the CDR3 reads TGTGCCAGTAGTATGCGGACAGGCGGGGACGAGCAGTACTTC.

The rearrangement uses TRBV6-7 and TRBJ2-3, with D possibly being TRBD2 (5 bases). TRBV6-7 is an ORF, and what it does is uncertain. V lost 4 bases, J lost 2 bases, and 10 bases lay in between. The CDR3 runs to 14 residues. CDR3 sequence: CASSLTTTTDTQYF. The CDR3 DNA reads TGTGCCAGCAGTTTAACGACTACCACAGATACGCAGTATTTT.

Comments on this clone: A junction end diverges from the germline sequence, so it may reflect a read error. The chain recombines TRBV6-1 with TRBJ2-1, with 8 bases identical to TRBD1. The V gene's germline CDR1 is MNHNS and CDR2 SASEGT. The CDR3 is made up of 15 amino acids. In DNA, the CDR3 is TGTGCCAGCAGAGAAGACAGGGGAGGACACAATGAGCAGTTCTTC. It yields the protein CASREDRGGHNEQFF.

V usage is TRBV9 and J usage is TRBJ2-5; 9 nucleotides match TRBD1. Germline CDR1 is SGDLS and CDR2 is YYNGEE. The junction had 13 bases not matched to a gene; V was cut back by 3 bases and J by 4 bases. The CDR3 runs to 17 residues. The DNA for the CDR3 is TGTGCCAGCAGCGCGGGAGCCGGGACAGGGTTACCAGAGACCCAGTACTTC. Protein product: CASSAGAGTGLPETQYF.

V usage is TRBV3-1 (or the pseudogene TRBV3-2) and J usage is TRBJ2-7; 10 nucleotides match TRBD2. V lost 6 bases, J lost 3 bases, and 14 bases stayed unmatched. Germline V gene data show CDR1 as LGHDT and CDR2 as YNNKEL (reference sequence). The CDR3 runs to 17 residues. The CDR3, as DNA: TGTGCCAGCAGTCGCGGAGCTAGCGGGAGAGGAAGCTACGAGCAGTACTTC. It is translated as CASSRGASGRGSYEQYF.

The chain carries TRBV6-5 and TRBJ2-1; D ambiguous. Trimming took 6 bases from V and 0 from J, leaving 12 bases between them. The CDR3 is 15 residues long. CDR1 and CDR2 (germline): MNHEY, SVGAGI. The CDR3 here is CASRDGDSSYNEQFF. CDR3 bases: TGTGCCAGCAGGGATGGAGATAGCTCCTACAATGAGCAGTTCTTC.

The rearrangement links TRBV13 to TRBJ1-2, with no clear D. The CDR3 runs to 14 residues. The ends were cut back, 5 bases at V and 2 bases at J, with 12 bases in the middle. Per the germline V gene, CDR1 is PRHDT and CDR2 is FYEKMQ (reference sequence). The chain's CDR3 is CASSPGRGNYGYTF. DNA of the CDR3: TGTGCCAGCAGCCCGGGAAGAGGGAACTATGGCTACACCTTC.

The chain uses TRBV4-1 and TRBJ2-7, with 12 nucleotides matching TRBD2. CDR1 is MGHRA and CDR2 is YSYEKL in the germline V gene. The V and J ends lost 0 bases and 3 bases, in that order; junction bases with no gene match: 9. The CDR3 contains 18 residues. For the CDR3, the DNA is TGCGCCAGCAGCCAAGAACCCCTCCAACTAGCGGGAGGCTACGAGCAGTACTTC. Encoded protein: CASSQEPLQLAGGYEQYF.

The chain joins TRBV7-3 to TRBJ2-5, with TRBD2 matching over 10 bases. The length of the CDR3 is 14 residues. J gave up 5 bases and V 5 bases, and 5 bases lay outside the gene matches. Germline assignment: CDR1 SGHTA and CDR2 FQGTGA. CDR3 region: CASSRAGGVETQYF. In nucleotides, the CDR3 is TGTGCCAGCAGCCGAGCGGGAGGGGTGGAGACCCAGTACTTC.

This clone came up once. The chain has TRBV30 and TRBJ2-1; TRBD2 matches at 9 bases. With 3 bases clipped from V and 12 bases from J, the junction kept 9 bases outside the gene matches. This CDR3 comprises 13 residues. The germline V gene encodes CDR1 GTSNPN and CDR2 SVGIG (reference sequence). DNA of the CDR3: TGTGCCTGGAGCCCCATAGCGGGAGTTCGGCAGTTCTTC. Amino acid sequence: CAWSPIAGVRQFF.

The V gene is TRBV24-1, the J gene TRBJ2-3, with a possible D match to TRBD2 (6 bases). The germline gives CDR1 KGHDR, CDR2 SFDVKD. The CDR3 has 15 residues. The ends were cut back, 0 bases at V and 4 bases at J, with 10 bases in the middle. This chain's CDR3 is CATSDLGGEADTQYF. CDR3 in DNA: TGTGCCACCAGTGATTTGGGTGGGGAGGCAGATACGCAGTATTTT.